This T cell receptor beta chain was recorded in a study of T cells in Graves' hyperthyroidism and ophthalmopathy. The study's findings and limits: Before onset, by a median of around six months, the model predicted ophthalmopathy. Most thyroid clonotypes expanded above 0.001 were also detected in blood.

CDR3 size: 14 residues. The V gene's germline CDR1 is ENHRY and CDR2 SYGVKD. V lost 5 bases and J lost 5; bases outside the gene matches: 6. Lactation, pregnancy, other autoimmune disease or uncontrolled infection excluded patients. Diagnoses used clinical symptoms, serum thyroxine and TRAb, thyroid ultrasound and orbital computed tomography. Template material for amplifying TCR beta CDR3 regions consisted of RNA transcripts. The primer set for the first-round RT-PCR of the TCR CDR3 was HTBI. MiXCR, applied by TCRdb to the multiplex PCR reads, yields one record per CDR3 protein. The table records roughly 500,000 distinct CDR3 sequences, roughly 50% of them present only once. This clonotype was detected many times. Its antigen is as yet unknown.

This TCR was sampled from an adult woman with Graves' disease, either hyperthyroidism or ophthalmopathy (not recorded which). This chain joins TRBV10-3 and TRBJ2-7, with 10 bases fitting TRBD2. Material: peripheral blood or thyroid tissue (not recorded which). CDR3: CAISSSGSRNEQYF. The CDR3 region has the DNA TGTGCCATCAGTTCTAGCGGGAGTCGGAACGAGCAGTACTTC.